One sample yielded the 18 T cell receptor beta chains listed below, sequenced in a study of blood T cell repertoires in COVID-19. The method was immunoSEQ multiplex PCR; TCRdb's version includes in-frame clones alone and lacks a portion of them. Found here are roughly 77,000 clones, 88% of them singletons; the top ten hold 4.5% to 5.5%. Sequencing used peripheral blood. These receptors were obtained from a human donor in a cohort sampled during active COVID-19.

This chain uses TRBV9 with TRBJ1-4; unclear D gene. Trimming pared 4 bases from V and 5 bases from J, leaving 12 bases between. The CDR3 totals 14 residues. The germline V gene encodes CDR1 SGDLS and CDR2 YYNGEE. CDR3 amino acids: CASSLGSSNEKLFF. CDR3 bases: TGTGCCAGCAGCCTCGGTTCCTCAAATGAAAAACTGTTTTTT. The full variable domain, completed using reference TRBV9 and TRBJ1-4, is DSGVTQTPKHLITATGQRVTLRCSPRSGDLSVYWYQQSLDQGLQFLIQYYNGEERAKGNILERFSAQQFPDLHSELNLSSLELGDSALYFCASSLGSSNEKLFFGSGTQLSVL.

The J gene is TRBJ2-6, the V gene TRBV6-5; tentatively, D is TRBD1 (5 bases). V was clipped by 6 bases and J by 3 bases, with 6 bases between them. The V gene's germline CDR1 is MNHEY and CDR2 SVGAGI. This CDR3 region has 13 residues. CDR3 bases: TGTGCCAGCAGGCAGGGTGGGGCCAACGTCCTGACTTTC. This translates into CASRQGGANVLTF.

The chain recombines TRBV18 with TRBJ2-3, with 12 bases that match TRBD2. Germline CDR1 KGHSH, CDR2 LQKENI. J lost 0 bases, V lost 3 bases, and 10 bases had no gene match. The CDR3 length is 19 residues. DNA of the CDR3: TGTGCCAGCTCACCCCTTGCGCTAGCGGGGGGGCGGAGCACAGATACGCAGTATTTT. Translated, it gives CASSPLALAGGRSTDTQYF.

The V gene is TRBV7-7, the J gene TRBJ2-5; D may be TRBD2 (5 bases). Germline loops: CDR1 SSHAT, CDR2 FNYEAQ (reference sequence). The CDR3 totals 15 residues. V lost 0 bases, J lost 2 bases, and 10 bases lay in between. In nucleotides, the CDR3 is TGTGCCAGCAGCTTAGCGAATGGGGAGCAAGAGACCCAGTACTTC. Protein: CASSLANGEQETQYF.

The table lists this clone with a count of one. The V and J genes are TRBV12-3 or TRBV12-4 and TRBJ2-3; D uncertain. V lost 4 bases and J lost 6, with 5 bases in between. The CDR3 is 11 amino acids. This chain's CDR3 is CASSYRDTQYF. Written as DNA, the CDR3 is TGTGCCAGCAGTTATCGGGATACGCAGTATTTT.

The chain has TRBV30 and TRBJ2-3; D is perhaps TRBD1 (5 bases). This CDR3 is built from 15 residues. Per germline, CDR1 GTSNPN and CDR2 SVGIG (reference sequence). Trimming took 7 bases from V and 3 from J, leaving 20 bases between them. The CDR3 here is CASDRPHRTTDTQYF. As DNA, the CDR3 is TGTGCCTCAGACAGACCCCATAGAACGACAGATACGCAGTATTTT.

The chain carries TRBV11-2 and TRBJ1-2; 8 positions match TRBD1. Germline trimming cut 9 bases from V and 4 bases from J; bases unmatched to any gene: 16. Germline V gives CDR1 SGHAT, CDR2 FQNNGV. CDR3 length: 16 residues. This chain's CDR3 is CASSRQGLGRVYGYTF. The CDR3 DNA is TGTGCCAGTAGTAGACAGGGGTTGGGTCGGGTCTATGGCTACACCTTC.

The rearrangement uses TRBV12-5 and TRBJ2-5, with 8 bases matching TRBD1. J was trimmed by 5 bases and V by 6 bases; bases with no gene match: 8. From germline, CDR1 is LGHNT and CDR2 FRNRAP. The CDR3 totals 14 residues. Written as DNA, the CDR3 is TGTGCTAGTGGCCGGACAGGGAGCTGGGAGACCCAGTACTTC. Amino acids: CASGRTGSWETQYF.

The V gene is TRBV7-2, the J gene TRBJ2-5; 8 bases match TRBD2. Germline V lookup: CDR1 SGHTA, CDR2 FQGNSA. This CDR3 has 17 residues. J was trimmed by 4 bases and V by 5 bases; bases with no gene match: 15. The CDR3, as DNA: TGTGCCAGCAGCCCTATCGCGGGGGGATCAAAGGGAGAGACCCAGTACTTC. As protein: CASSPIAGGSKGETQYF.

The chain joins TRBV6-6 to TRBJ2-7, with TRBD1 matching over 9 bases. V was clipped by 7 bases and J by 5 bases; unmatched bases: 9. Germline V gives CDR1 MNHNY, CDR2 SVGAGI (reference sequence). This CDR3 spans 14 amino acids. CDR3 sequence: CASTNRDREHEQYF. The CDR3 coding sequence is TGTGCCAGCACAAACCGGGACAGGGAACACGAGCAGTACTTC.

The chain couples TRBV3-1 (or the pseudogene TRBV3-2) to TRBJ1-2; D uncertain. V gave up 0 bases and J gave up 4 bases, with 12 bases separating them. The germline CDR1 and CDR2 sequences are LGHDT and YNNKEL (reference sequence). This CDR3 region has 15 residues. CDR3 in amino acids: CASSQDLAGGYGYTF. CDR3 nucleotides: TGTGCCAGCAGCCAAGATCTGGCCGGAGGCTATGGCTACACCTTC.

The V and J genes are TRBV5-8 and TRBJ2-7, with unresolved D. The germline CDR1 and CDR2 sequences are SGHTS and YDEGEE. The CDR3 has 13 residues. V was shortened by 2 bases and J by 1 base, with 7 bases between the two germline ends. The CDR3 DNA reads TGTGCCAGCAGCTTAGCACGGTCCTACGAGCAGTACTTC. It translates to CASSLARSYEQYF. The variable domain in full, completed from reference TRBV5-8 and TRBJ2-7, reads EAGVTQSPTHLIKTRGQQATLRCSPISGHTSVYWYQQALGLGLQFLLWYDEGEERNRGNFPPRFSGRQFPNYSSELNVNALELEDSALYLCASSLARSYEQYFGPGTRLTVT.

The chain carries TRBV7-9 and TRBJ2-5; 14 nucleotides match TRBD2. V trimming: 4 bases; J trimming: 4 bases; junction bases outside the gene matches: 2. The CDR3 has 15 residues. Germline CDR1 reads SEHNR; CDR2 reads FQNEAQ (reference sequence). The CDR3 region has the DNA TGTGCCAGCAGCTCGGGACTAGCGGGGGCAGAGACCCAGTACTTC. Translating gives CASSSGLAGAETQYF. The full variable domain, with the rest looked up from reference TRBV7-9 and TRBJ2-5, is DTGVSQNPRHKITKRGQNVTFRCDPISEHNRLYWYRQTLGQGPEFLTYFQNEAQLEKSRLLSDRFSAERPKGSFSTLEIQRTEQGDSAMYLCASSSGLAGAETQYFGPGTRLLVL.

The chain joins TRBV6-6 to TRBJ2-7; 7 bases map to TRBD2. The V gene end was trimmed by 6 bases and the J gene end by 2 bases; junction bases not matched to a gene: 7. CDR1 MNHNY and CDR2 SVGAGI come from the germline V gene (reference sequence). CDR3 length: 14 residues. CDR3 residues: CASRSSGIAYEQYF. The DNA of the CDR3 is TGTGCCAGCAGATCGAGCGGGATAGCCTACGAGCAGTACTTC.

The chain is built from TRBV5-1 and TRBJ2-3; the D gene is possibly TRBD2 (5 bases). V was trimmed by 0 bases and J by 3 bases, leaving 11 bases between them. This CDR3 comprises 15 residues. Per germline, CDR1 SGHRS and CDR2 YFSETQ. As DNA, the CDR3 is TGCGCCAGCAGCTTGGTCGGGGATCGGACAGATACGCAGTATTTT. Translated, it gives CASSLVGDRTDTQYF. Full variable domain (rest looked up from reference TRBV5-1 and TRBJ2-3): KAGVTQTPRYLIKTRGQQVTLSCSPISGHRSVSWYQQTPGQGLQFLFEYFSETQRNKGNFPGRFSGRQFSNSRSEMNVSTLELGDSALYLCASSLVGDRTDTQYFGPGTRLTVL.

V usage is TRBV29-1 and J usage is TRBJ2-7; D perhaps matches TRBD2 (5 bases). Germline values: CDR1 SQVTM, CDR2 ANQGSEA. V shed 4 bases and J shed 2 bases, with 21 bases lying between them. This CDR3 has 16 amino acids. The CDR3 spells CSVAFGTRARAYEQYF. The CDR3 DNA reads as TGCAGCGTTGCGTTCGGAACGAGGGCCAGAGCCTACGAGCAGTACTTC.

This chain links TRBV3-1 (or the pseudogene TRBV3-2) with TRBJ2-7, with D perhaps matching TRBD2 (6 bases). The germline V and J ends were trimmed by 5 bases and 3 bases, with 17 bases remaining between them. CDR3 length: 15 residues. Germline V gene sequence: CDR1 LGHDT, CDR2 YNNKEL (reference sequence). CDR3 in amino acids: CASSARLEVGYEQYF. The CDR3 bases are TGTGCCAGCAGCGCAAGACTAGAGGTGGGCTACGAGCAGTACTTC.

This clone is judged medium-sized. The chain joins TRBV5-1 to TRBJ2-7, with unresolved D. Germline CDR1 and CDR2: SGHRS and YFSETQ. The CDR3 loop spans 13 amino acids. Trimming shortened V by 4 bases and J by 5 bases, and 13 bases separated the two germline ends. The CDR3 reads CASSARFIHEQYF. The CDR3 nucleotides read TGCGCCAGCAGCGCGCGGTTCATCCACGAGCAGTACTTC.